What follows is one TCR beta chain and its context. Its antigen is currently unknown. CDR1 and CDR2 (germline): MNHNY, SVGAGI (reference sequence). J lost 2 bases, V lost 7 bases, and 15 bases had no gene match. The CDR3 covers 17 residues. These data come from a study of blood T cells in healthy people across ages. About the research overall: There was about one barcoded beta molecule captured by template switching per two T cells.

General study findings and limits: Relative to aged donors, long-lived donors carried more naive CD4+ cells and displayed higher diversity.

For the second PCR, which ran for about 7 to 11 cycles, a sample-barcoded 5' primer and a J-beta primer mix were used. Every single cDNA molecule received a tag from a template-switch adaptor with 12 random nucleotides. TCRdb itself ran the 5' RACE reads through MiXCR, one entry per CDR3 protein. This table holds hundreds of thousands of distinct CDR3 sequences, 58% found once. This TCR came from a man aged 30-40 years in good health. Sequenced: blood. V is TRBV6-6 and J is TRBJ2-7, with 9 bases aligning to TRBD2. This CDR3 is CASILESGLAGTYEQYF. The CDR3 nucleotides read TGTGCCAGCATCTTAGAGAGCGGCCTAGCGGGGACCTACGAGCAGTACTTC.